What follows are 19 T cell receptor beta chains derived from one specimen sequenced in a study of blood T cell repertoires in COVID-19. Clones were read by immunoSEQ multiplex PCR, and TCRdb kept only the in-frame ones, dropping some. In the table there are approximately 53,000 clones, about 78% of which are singletons. Sequenced sample: PBMCs or T cells enriched from blood (not recorded which). All receptors come from a woman in her fifties or sixties with acute COVID-19.

CDR3 in DNA: TGTGCCAGCAGTCCTAGGTACAATGAGCAGTTCTTC. This translates into CASSPRYNEQFF. The chain has TRBV25-1 and TRBJ2-1; D gene unclear. V dropped 5 bases and J dropped 4 bases, with 6 bases sitting between them. Germline CDR1 MGHDK, CDR2 SYGVNS. This CDR3 region has 12 residues.

This clone occurred once. V usage is TRBV7-9 and J usage is TRBJ1-2; 8 positions match TRBD1. Germline CDR1 and CDR2: SEHNR and FQNEAQ (reference sequence). This CDR3 contains 15 residues. The V and J ends lost 4 bases and 0 bases, in that order; junction bases with no gene match: 4. The CDR3 DNA sequence: TGTGCCAGCAGCTACTCGGACAGGGCTAACTATGGCTACACCTTC. Amino acid sequence: CASSYSDRANYGYTF.

V is TRBV19 and J is TRBJ2-7, with 10 bases lining up with TRBD2. Germline lookup yields CDR1 LNHDA and CDR2 SQIVND (reference sequence). With 3 bases clipped from V and 3 bases from J, the junction kept 5 bases outside the gene matches. This CDR3 contains 15 residues. This CDR3 is CASSIRAGGVYEQYF. The CDR3 coding sequence is TGTGCCAGTAGTATTAGAGCGGGGGGGGTCTACGAGCAGTACTTC.

This clone was seen more than once but under ten times. The chain links TRBV5-5 to TRBJ2-2, with D possibly TRBD1 on 5 matching bases. V gave up 5 bases and J gave up 4 bases, with 9 bases separating them. This CDR3 spans 13 amino acids. Germline CDR1 and CDR2: SGHKS and YYEKEE (reference sequence). The CDR3 loop reads CASRTDTTGELFF. The DNA of the CDR3 is TGTGCCAGCAGGACAGATACCACCGGGGAGCTGTTTTTT.

The chain combines TRBV5-8 with TRBJ1-1; D may be TRBD1 (6 bases). The CDR3 length is 16 residues. Germline lookup yields CDR1 SGHTS and CDR2 YDEGEE. V lost 0 bases and J 0 bases, leaving 12 bases between the germline ends. In DNA, the CDR3 is TGTGCCAGCAGCTTGGAGACAGGTAGGATGAACACTGAAGCTTTCTTT. This sequence encodes CASSLETGRMNTEAFF. The variable domain in full, completed from reference TRBV5-8 and TRBJ1-1, reads EAGVTQSPTHLIKTRGQQATLRCSPISGHTSVYWYQQALGLGLQFLLWYDEGEERNRGNFPPRFSGRQFPNYSSELNVNALELEDSALYLCASSLETGRMNTEAFFGQGTRLTVV.

The genes are TRBV28 and TRBJ2-1, with 13 bases that match TRBD2. The CDR3 totals 19 residues. CDR1 MDHEN and CDR2 SYDVKM come from the germline V gene. V shed 4 bases, J shed 4 bases, and the junction held 13 bases outside the gene matches. CDR3 coding DNA: TGTGCCAGCAGTTCACTAATACTAGCGGGGGGGGCGTTATACAATGAGCAGTTCTTC. Translated, it gives CASSSLILAGGALYNEQFF.

This chain uses TRBV11-2 with TRBJ1-1, with D unclear. This CDR3 has 16 amino acids. V lost 2 bases to trimming and J lost 5 bases, with 18 bases between them. Per germline, CDR1 SGHAT and CDR2 FQNNGV. The CDR3, as DNA: TGTGCCAGCAGCTTATACGGAGCAATGGCGGGGACTGAAGCTTTCTTT. Protein product: CASSLYGAMAGTEAFF.

This rearrangement joins TRBV3-1 (or the pseudogene TRBV3-2) to TRBJ1-6; no reliable D call. The ends were cut back, 3 bases at V and 8 bases at J, with 5 bases in the middle. The CDR3 sequence is 12 residues long. The germline V gene has CDR1 LGHDT and CDR2 YNNKEL (reference sequence). In DNA, the CDR3 is TGTGCCAGCAGCCAGGCGGATTCACCCCTCCACTTT. This codes for CASSQADSPLHF.

The chain couples TRBV5-6 to TRBJ2-1, with TRBD1 as a possible D gene (6 bases). CDR3 size: 13 residues. The germline CDR1 and CDR2 sequences are SGHDT and YYEEEE. Trimming left V 2 bases short and J 7 bases short, with 10 bases between. As DNA, the CDR3 is TGTGCCAGCAGCTTTACAGGGCGGAATGAGCAGTTCTTC. Protein sequence: CASSFTGRNEQFF.

The chain carries TRBV6-6 and TRBJ1-1; D is perhaps TRBD1 (6 bases). CDR1 MNHNY and CDR2 SVGAGI come from the germline V gene (reference sequence). The V end lost 5 bases, the J end lost 3 bases, and 13 bases lay between the germline ends. The CDR3 extends over 14 amino acids. The CDR3 bases are TGTGCCAGCAGTCCCGGGACACTCCACACTGAAGCTTTCTTT. This codes for CASSPGTLHTEAFF.

This clone came up a few times. The chain joins TRBV6-1 to TRBJ2-7, with TRBD1 as a possible D gene (6 bases). CDR3 length: 17 residues. CDR1 is MNHNS and CDR2 is SASEGT in the germline V gene. V lost 1 base and J 1 base, leaving 17 bases between the germline ends. The DNA of the CDR3 is TGTGCCAGCAGTGAAGAGTGGGGGCAAAGGAATTCCTACGAGCAGTACTTC. Residues: CASSEEWGQRNSYEQYF.

This rearrangement joins TRBV6-5 to TRBJ1-2; unclear D gene. V was trimmed by 1 base and J by 7 bases, leaving 16 bases between them. The CDR3 totals 15 residues. Per germline, CDR1 MNHEY and CDR2 SVGAGI. CDR3 protein: CASSYLPLRESGYTF. DNA for the CDR3: TGTGCCAGCAGTTACTTACCCTTGAGAGAGAGTGGCTACACCTTC.

This clone occurred once. The chain uses TRBV6-5 and TRBJ1-6, with D unclear. This CDR3 is 12 amino acids long. V gave up 0 bases and J gave up 10 bases, with 4 bases separating them. Germline CDR1 reads MNHEY; CDR2 reads SVGAGI. The CDR3 DNA reads TGTGCCAGCAGTTACTCTTTATCACCCCTCCACTTT. This translates into CASSYSLSPLHF.

This chain links TRBV4-1 with TRBJ1-1; D gene ambiguous. Trimming shortened V by 0 bases and J by 3 bases, and 17 bases separated the two germline ends. CDR1 is MGHRA and CDR2 is YSYEKL in the germline V gene. The CDR3 sequence is 17 residues long. The CDR3 loop reads CASSQDPEPTPYTEAFF. The CDR3 DNA reads as TGCGCCAGCAGCCAAGATCCCGAGCCCACCCCTTACACTGAAGCTTTCTTT.

The genes are TRBV29-1 and TRBJ1-1; D is uncertain. Germline V gene lookup returns CDR1 SQVTM and CDR2 ANQGSEA. CDR3 length: 11 residues. With 6 bases removed from V and 6 bases from J, the gap between germline ends came to 11 bases. The CDR3 DNA follows: TGCAGCGTCAACCTAGGATCTGAAGCTTTCTTT. Its translation is CSVNLGSEAFF. Combining the CDR3 with reference TRBV29-1 and TRBJ1-1 gives the whole variable domain SAVISQKPSRDICQRGTSLTIQCQVDSQVTMMFWYRQQPGQSLTLIATANQGSEATYESGFVIDKFPISRPNLTFSTLTVSNMSPEDSSIYLCSVNLGSEAFFGQGTRLTVV.

The rearrangement links TRBV5-1 to TRBJ2-2; TRBD2 might be the D (6 bases). Per the germline V gene, CDR1 is SGHRS and CDR2 is YFSETQ. CDR3 size: 14 residues. V lost 5 bases and J 7 bases, leaving 15 bases between the germline ends. CDR3 bases: TGCGCCAGCAGGCTCCCTGGGGGGATCGGGGAGCTGTTTTTT. Protein sequence: CASRLPGGIGELFF.

This chain connects TRBV15 to TRBJ1-2; D remains unclear. There are 15 residues in the CDR3. Per the germline V gene, CDR1 is LNHNV and CDR2 is YYDKDF (reference sequence). V lost 3 bases, J lost 5 bases, and 16 bases lay in between. The CDR3 is CATSREKRSFYGYTF. CDR3 in DNA: TGTGCCACCAGCAGGGAAAAGCGAAGCTTTTATGGCTACACCTTC.

The genes are TRBV11-3 and TRBJ2-5; TRBD2 might be the D (5 bases). V shed 0 bases and J shed 3 bases, with 14 bases lying between them. Germline-derived CDR1 and CDR2 are SGHNT and YENEEA. The CDR3 loop spans 16 amino acids. CDR3 bases: TGTGCCAGCAGCTTAGATGAGGCTAGAGGGAAAGAGACCCAGTACTTC. Protein: CASSLDEARGKETQYF.

This chain joins TRBV5-6 and TRBJ1-4, with D uncertain. This CDR3 is built from 14 residues. CDR1 and CDR2 (germline): SGHDT, YYEEEE. Trimming left V 0 bases short and J 7 bases short, with 10 bases between. The CDR3 loop reads CASSLGSPREKLFF. The DNA for the CDR3 is TGTGCCAGCAGCTTGGGGTCCCCGCGTGAAAAACTGTTTTTT.